The 5 T cell receptor beta chains below come from one sample, sequenced in a study of STAT5B mutations in CD4+ large granular lymphocyte leukemia. Clones were sequenced by immunoSEQ multiplex PCR, and TCRdb holds only the in-frame ones, with some missing. The table has approximately 49,000 clones, 70% seen once. The sequencing sample was made of CD4+ T cells from blood buffy coats. These receptors all come from a human donor in good health.

J is TRBJ2-6 and V is TRBV18, with a tentative D call TRBD1 (5 bases). The CDR3 contains 17 residues. The germline V gene encodes CDR1 KGHSH and CDR2 LQKENI. Trimming shortened V by 0 bases and J by 0 bases, and 9 bases separated the two germline ends. CDR3 in DNA: TGTGCCAGCTCACCACCTACAGGCGACTCTGGGGCCAACGTCCTGACTTTC. It yields the protein CASSPPTGDSGANVLTF.

V and J are TRBV19 and TRBJ2-5, with D unresolved. This CDR3 has 14 amino acids. V lost 6 bases and J lost 5, with 16 bases in between. CDR1 is LNHDA and CDR2 is SQIVND in the germline V gene (reference sequence). The CDR3: CASRPTGVGETQYF. CDR3 DNA sequence: TGTGCCAGTAGACCGACTGGGGTCGGGGAGACCCAGTACTTC.

This clone appeared once. The V gene is TRBV18, the J gene TRBJ1-6, with D unresolved. Trimming shortened V by 2 bases and J by 7 bases, and 6 bases separated the two germline ends. CDR3 length: 13 amino acids. Germline CDR1 is KGHSH and CDR2 is LQKENI. The CDR3 DNA sequence: TGTGCCAGCTCACCAACAGAGAATTCACCCCTCCACTTT. This encodes CASSPTENSPLHF.

This chain connects TRBV5-6 to TRBJ2-1; 9 bases are shared with TRBD1. J lost 1 base, V lost 3 bases, and 2 bases had no gene match. The CDR3 runs 15 residues. CDR1 is SGHDT and CDR2 is YYEEEE in the germline V gene. CDR3 region: CASSWGQGSYNEQFF. For the CDR3, the DNA is TGTGCCAGCAGCTGGGGACAGGGTTCCTACAATGAGCAGTTCTTC. Filled out from reference TRBV5-6 and TRBJ2-1, the complete variable domain reads DAGVTQSPTHLIKTRGQQVTLRCSPKSGHDTVSWYQQALGQGPQFIFQYYEEEERQRGNFPDRFSGHQFPNYSSELNVNALLLGDSALYLCASSWGQGSYNEQFFGPGTRLTVL.

V usage is TRBV6-6 and J usage is TRBJ1-1; D remains unclear. The germline gives CDR1 MNHNY, CDR2 SVGAGI (reference sequence). There are 14 residues in the CDR3. V lost 0 bases and J lost 7, with 12 bases in between. The CDR3 nucleotides are TGTGCCAGCAGTTACTCGATGGTCGGCAATGAAGCTTTCTTT. Residues: CASSYSMVGNEAFF.